These 9 T cell receptor beta chains originate from one sample sequenced in a study of cytomegalovirus exposure and HLA in healthy donors. The repertoire was sequenced with immunoSEQ multiplex PCR; TCRdb's copy has only in-frame clones and lacks some. This table has 150,000 to 160,000 clones, 86% appearing once. The sequenced material came from PBMCs. Source of these receptors: a man aged 18 to 29 in good health and CMV-seropositive.

V gene TRBV10-2 combines with J gene TRBJ2-2; 10 bases map to TRBD2. With 0 bases clipped from V and 1 base from J, the junction kept 5 bases outside the gene matches. Germline CDR1 is WSHSY and CDR2 is SAAADI. CDR3 length: 18 residues. CDR3 coding DNA: TGCGCCAGCAGTGAGTCGATTGTAGCGGGAGGGAACACCGGGGAGCTGTTTTTT. Translation: CASSESIVAGGNTGELFF.

The J gene is TRBJ2-7, the V gene TRBV11-1; 7 nucleotides agree with TRBD2. V lost 5 bases to trimming and J lost 4 bases; unmatched junction nucleotides: 5. Germline V CDR1 and CDR2: SGHAT, FQDESV (reference sequence). The CDR3 runs to 13 residues. In nucleotides, the CDR3 is TGTGCCAGCAGCCCCCGGGGAGGGTACGAGCAGTACTTC. Its translation: CASSPRGGYEQYF.

The chain links TRBV9 to TRBJ2-2; 8 bases map to TRBD2. There are 16 residues in the CDR3. The ends lost 0 bases at V and 2 bases at J; junction bases unmatched: 3. Germline assignment: CDR1 SGDLS and CDR2 YYNGEE. The CDR3: CASSVGAGGNTGELFF. DNA for the CDR3: TGTGCCAGCAGCGTAGGGGCGGGGGGAAACACCGGGGAGCTGTTTTTT.

For this clone: At the DNA level, this CDR3 is encoded by other sequences in the same sample as well. The chain combines TRBV30 with TRBJ2-3; maybe TRBD2 (5 bases). CDR3 length: 13 amino acids. CDR1 GTSNPN and CDR2 SVGIG come from the germline V gene (reference sequence). Trimming removed 3 bases at V and 1 base at J, with 8 bases between. The CDR3 loop reads CAWSAGGTDTQYF. The CDR3, as DNA: TGTGCCTGGAGCGCCGGGGGCACAGATACGCAGTATTTT.

The J gene is TRBJ2-7, the V gene TRBV29-1; 8 bases are a match to TRBD1. Germline trimming cut 0 bases from V and 2 bases from J; bases unmatched to any gene: 0. Germline CDR1 reads SQVTM; CDR2 reads ANQGSEA. The CDR3 is 13 amino acids. The CDR3 DNA reads as TGCAGCGTTGAAGAGGACAGGGCCTACGAGCAGTACTTC. Its protein product is CSVEEDRAYEQYF.

The chain recombines TRBV6-5 with TRBJ2-7; 7 bases align to TRBD2. In germline, CDR1 is MNHEY, CDR2 SVGAGI. V shed 6 bases and J 3 bases; nucleotides not matched to a gene: 8. The CDR3 length is 14 residues. CDR3 nucleotides: TGTGCCAGCAGACAGAAAGGCGGGAGCTACGAGCAGTACTTC. Amino acids: CASRQKGGSYEQYF.

The chain is built from TRBV27 and TRBJ1-2; TRBD1 agrees at 7 bases. Germline V lookup: CDR1 MNHEY, CDR2 SMNVEV (reference sequence). This CDR3 contains 13 residues. V trimming: 3 bases; J trimming: 3 bases; junction bases outside the gene matches: 1. The CDR3 reads CASSFDRDYGYTF. As DNA, the CDR3 is TGTGCCAGCAGTTTCGACAGGGACTATGGCTACACCTTC.

This rearrangement joins TRBV6-5 to TRBJ1-3; D perhaps matches TRBD1 (5 bases). The CDR3 has 15 residues. The V and J ends lost 6 bases and 4 bases respectively, with 16 bases between them. CDR1 and CDR2 (germline): MNHEY, SVGAGI. CDR3 DNA sequence: TGTGCCAGCAGACAGACAAGGGGATCCGGAAACACCATATATTTT. It is translated as CASRQTRGSGNTIYF.

The genes are TRBV10-2 and TRBJ1-1, with D tentatively TRBD1 (6 bases). The CDR3 has 13 residues. V was cut by 6 bases and J by 0 bases, with 8 bases left in between. Germline values: CDR1 WSHSY, CDR2 SAAADI. This CDR3 reads CASRDSLNTEAFF. DNA for the CDR3: TGCGCCAGCAGGGACAGCTTGAACACTGAAGCTTTCTTT.